This is a list of T cell receptor beta chains from one sample in a study of CD8 T cells in ankylosing spondylitis. Each CDR3 protein is one row after TCRdb ran MiXCR on the 5' RACE reads. The table has hundreds of thousands of distinct CDR3 sequences, about 17% seen once. Sequenced: blood, either unsorted or a sorted T cell fraction (not recorded which). The receptors stem from a male donor with ankylosing spondylitis. Each CDR3 is given without its conserved first and last residue.

j_call cdr3_length v_call cdr3_aa
TRBJ2-3 11 TRBV14 ASSQEGADTQY
TRBJ2-2 14 TRBV15 ATSRPPSGRVGELF
TRBJ2-5 13 TRBV10-3 AISSLAAEGETQY
TRBJ2-3 12 TRBV27 ASTDSGYADTQY
TRBJ2-7 14 TRBV5-6 ASSLWDLAGTYEQY
TRBJ1-2 13 TRBV7-9 ASSLDRGLDYGYT
TRBJ1-2 14 TRBV27 ASSLTAEMIHYGYT
TRBJ1-2 11 TRBV28 ASSSAVGTGYT
TRBJ2-5 11 TRBV20-1 SAPTGGGETQY
TRBJ2-1 11 TRBV18 ASSPGLGYEQF
TRBJ1-2 14 TRBV4-1 ASSQGRRVNGDGYT
TRBJ2-1 10 TRBV20-1 SAREVGFVQF
TRBJ2-1 16 TRBV6-2/TRBV6-3 ASSYSPGRAIELNEQF
TRBJ2-1 12 TRBV9 ASSTGLAGNEQF
TRBJ2-7 11 TRBV20-1 SARALGAYEQY
TRBJ2-1 12 TRBV7-9 ASSFGDRYNVQF
TRBJ1-2 11 TRBV5-5 ASSLREDYGYT
TRBJ1-1 9 TRBV11-2 ASSFSSEAF
TRBJ1-3 10 TRBV7-9 ASSLEGNTIY
TRBJ2-7 12 TRBV20-1 SARDLREGYEQY
TRBJ2-2 11 TRBV27 ASSFRVAGELF
TRBJ2-7 12 TRBV7-2 ASTLAGAGYEQY